The subject of this entry is one T cell receptor (beta chain). Its cognate antigen is unknown. TCRdb re-called the 5' RACE reads with MiXCR, one entry per CDR3 protein. The sample lists 88,000 or so distinct CDR3 sequences, around 14% occurring once. The sample originates from a study of early T cells in non-severe SARS-CoV-2 infection. Findings of the study overall: Reliance on VDJdb matching favored anti-spike CD8 responses; private and CD4 specificities were missed.

Germline CDR1 is MDHEN and CDR2 is SYDVKM. The V and J ends lost 2 bases and 5 bases, in that order; junction bases with no gene match: 8. The CDR3 covers 16 residues. V gene TRBV28 combines with J gene TRBJ2-2, with 7 positions matching TRBD2. Specimen: whole blood. The receptor was derived from an adult who was a healthcare worker with PCR-confirmed SARS-CoV-2 infection or an uninfected control (not recorded which). For the CDR3, the DNA is TGTGCCAGCAGTTTAATCCGGGGGGACCTTACCGGGGAGCTGTTTTTT. Translated, it gives CASSLIRGDLTGELFF.